The source of this TCR beta chain is a study of neurological immune-mediated disorders. Across the whole study: Relapsing-remitting patients made up about 90% of the roughly 34 multiple sclerosis patients, and secondary progressive patients made up 3. Study results and caveats: Phylogenetic analysis grouped 18 of 34 multiple sclerosis patients' repertoires together, suggesting a possible repertoire signature.

As for this clonotype: Its antigen is unknown.

Synthesis of cDNA was carried out by template-switch 5'RACE. The reaction used 10-nucleotide random UMIs. Over 170 million TCR-beta sequences from 15-18 subjects came from every sequencing run. TCRdb reanalysed the 5' RACE reads using MiXCR and keeps one entry per CDR3 protein. The table has about 66,000 distinct CDR3 sequences, less than 5.5% seen once. Unmatched junction bases numbered 9, after V lost 4 bases and J lost 7 bases. CDR1 is DFQATT, CDR2 SNEGSKA, per germline (reference sequence). The CDR3 runs 14 residues. The clonotype comes from a man younger than 45 with multiple sclerosis. The sample taken for sequencing was PBMCs. V and J are TRBV20-1 and TRBJ1-5; TRBD1 matches at 8 bases. The CDR3 is CSAIGQGEGQPQHF. The CDR3 DNA reads as TGCAGTGCTATTGGACAGGGAGAGGGACAGCCCCAGCATTTT.